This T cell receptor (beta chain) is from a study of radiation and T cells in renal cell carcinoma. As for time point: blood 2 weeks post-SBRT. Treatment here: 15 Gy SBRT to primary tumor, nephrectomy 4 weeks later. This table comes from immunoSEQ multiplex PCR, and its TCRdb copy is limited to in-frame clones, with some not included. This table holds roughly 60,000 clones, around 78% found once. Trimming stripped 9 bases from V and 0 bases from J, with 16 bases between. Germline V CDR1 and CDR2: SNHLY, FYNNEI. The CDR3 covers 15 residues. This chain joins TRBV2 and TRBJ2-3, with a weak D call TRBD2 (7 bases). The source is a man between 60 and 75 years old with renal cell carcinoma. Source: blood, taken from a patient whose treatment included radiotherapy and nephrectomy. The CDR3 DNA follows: TGTGCCAGGGGAGGGGGACGGGAGAGCACAGATACGCAGTATTTT. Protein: CARGGGRESTDTQYF.